Shown below are 2 T cell receptor beta chains from a single sample sequenced in a study of CD8 T cells in ankylosing spondylitis. Study-wide points: A motif of roughly eight highly homologous TCR beta variants was seen as apparently characteristic of ankylosing spondylitis blood.

TCRdb reanalysed the 5' RACE reads using MiXCR and keeps one entry per CDR3 protein. The sample carries about 540,000 distinct CDR3 sequences, roughly 13% recorded once. No antigen has been identified for these receptors. Sample: blood, either unsorted or a sorted T cell fraction (not recorded which). Source of these receptors: a male donor with ankylosing spondylitis.

The V and J genes are TRBV7-6 and TRBJ2-1; 8 bases align to TRBD2. Germline values: CDR1 SGHVS, CDR2 FNYEAQ. After removal of 0 bases from V and 4 bases from J, the junction contained 11 bases not matched to a gene. The length of the CDR3 is 18 residues. CDR3 region: CASSLAPAGEMLYNEQFF. The CDR3 DNA follows: TGTGCCAGCAGCTTAGCCCCAGCGGGAGAAATGTTGTACAATGAGCAGTTCTTC.

V usage is TRBV12-3 or TRBV12-4 and J usage is TRBJ2-2, with D tentatively TRBD2 (5 bases). This CDR3 spans 15 amino acids. V lost 7 bases to trimming and J lost 4 bases, with 16 bases between them. CDR3 loop: CASTNTFRGTGELFF. The CDR3 bases are TGTGCCAGCACCAATACTTTCCGGGGCACCGGGGAGCTGTTTTTT.